Shown below are 24 T cell receptor beta chains from a single sample sequenced in a study of early T cells in non-severe SARS-CoV-2 infection. TCRdb reanalysed the 5' RACE reads using MiXCR and keeps one entry per CDR3 protein. Here the sample spans about 39,000 distinct CDR3 sequences, 5.5% to 7% being singletons. Sequences were derived from whole blood, sampled at baseline. The origin of the receptors is an adult who was a healthcare worker with PCR-confirmed SARS-CoV-2 infection or an uninfected control (not recorded which).

This clonotype was recorded at least ten times. The J gene is TRBJ2-3, the V gene TRBV12-3 or TRBV12-4; the D gene could be TRBD1 or TRBD2 (7 bases each). The CDR3 runs to 16 residues. With 2 bases removed from V and 5 bases from J, the gap between germline ends came to 17 bases. The CDR3 region is CASSLSFRGGGDTQYF. The CDR3 nucleotides are TGTGCCAGCAGTTTATCTTTCAGGGGGGGCGGAGATACGCAGTATTTT.

This clonotype occurred many times. This chain uses TRBV7-6 with TRBJ2-1; 7 nucleotides align to TRBD2. Germline V gene lookup returns CDR1 SGHVS and CDR2 FNYEAQ. With V trimmed by 5 bases and J by 15 bases, 10 bases remained unmatched. The CDR3 spans 12 residues. CDR3 nucleotides: TGTGCCAGCAGCGCCCGGGACTACCCTCCGTTCTTC. Its protein product is CASSARDYPPFF.

This clonotype was detected ten times or more. The V call is TRBV7-6, the J call TRBJ1-1; D is uncertain. CDR1 and CDR2 (germline): SGHVS, FNYEAQ. This CDR3 has 16 residues. Trimming stripped 4 bases from V and 4 bases from J, with 19 bases between. The CDR3 protein is CASSSFRRDHGTEAFF. In DNA, the CDR3 is TGTGCCAGCAGCTCTTTCCGGAGGGATCACGGCACTGAAGCTTTCTTT.

This chain links TRBV10-3 with TRBJ2-7, with 9 nucleotides matching TRBD1. Trimming removed 2 bases from V and 9 bases from J; junction bases left unmatched: 14. The CDR3 has 16 residues. Germline lookup yields CDR1 ENHRY and CDR2 SYGVKD. The CDR3 loop is CAISEPHSTGGSRQYF. DNA of the CDR3: TGTGCCATCAGTGAGCCGCACTCGACAGGGGGTAGTAGGCAGTACTTC.

This clonotype was recorded many times. Written as DNA, the CDR3 is TGTGCCAGCAGTGAGCTTCAGGAGACCCAGTACTTC. Encoded protein: CASSELQETQYF. The V call is TRBV6-1, the J call TRBJ2-5; no clear D. V was clipped by 3 bases and J by 5 bases, with 7 bases between them. The germline V gene has CDR1 MNHNS and CDR2 SASEGT. The CDR3 is made up of 12 amino acids.

This clonotype came up many times. This chain joins TRBV7-2 and TRBJ1-2; no clear D. Trimming shortened V by 3 bases and J by 0 bases, and 14 bases separated the two germline ends. In germline, CDR1 is SGHTA, CDR2 FQGNSA. This CDR3 has 16 amino acids. CDR3 sequence (DNA): TGTGCCAGCAGCTTGTCCGCTAGTTGGTCTAACTATGGCTACACCTTC. Its protein is CASSLSASWSNYGYTF.

This clonotype was detected many times. This chain links TRBV12-3 or TRBV12-4 with TRBJ1-2; D is possibly TRBD1 (5 bases). The germline V and J ends were trimmed by 10 bases and 5 bases, with 17 bases remaining between them. The CDR3 totals 13 residues. The CDR3 nucleotides read TGTGCCACCGAGGCCGGGGCAGGGTATGGCTACACCTTC. Translating it yields CATEAGAGYGYTF.

This clonotype was detected ten times or more. V is TRBV7-9 and J is TRBJ1-4; TRBD1 matches 7 bases. V shed 5 bases, J shed 10 bases, and the junction held 13 bases outside the gene matches. There are 15 residues in the CDR3. The germline gives CDR1 SEHNR, CDR2 FQNEAQ (reference sequence). In DNA, the CDR3 is TGTGCCAGCAGCGCATTACAGGGGCCCATGGGAAAACTGTTTTTT. It encodes CASSALQGPMGKLFF.

This clonotype has ten or more counts. The chain has TRBV12-3 or TRBV12-4 and TRBJ2-1; maybe TRBD1 (6 bases). This CDR3 comprises 16 residues. Trimming shortened V by 2 bases and J by 6 bases, and 17 bases separated the two germline ends. The CDR3 is CASSLRTVAIGNEQFF. In DNA form, the CDR3 reads TGTGCCAGCAGTTTAAGGACAGTCGCGATAGGCAATGAGCAGTTCTTC.

This clonotype was seen many times. The rearrangement uses TRBV20-1 and TRBJ1-2; D gene ambiguous. Germline V gene sequence: CDR1 DFQATT, CDR2 SNEGSKA (reference sequence). V lost 3 bases and J 8 bases, leaving 16 bases between the germline ends. The CDR3 extends over 13 amino acids. The chain's CDR3 is CSARPPPATGYTF. The CDR3 DNA reads as TGCAGTGCTAGGCCCCCGCCAGCGACCGGCTACACCTTC.

Note on this clonotype: This may be a read error, as it is one base from a much larger clone. For the CDR3, the DNA is TGTGCCTGCAGTTACGGGTTGGAGTATCTCTTC. This sequence encodes CACSYGLEYLF. This sequence joins TRBV6-2 or TRBV6-3 and TRBJ2-1, with D unresolved. The CDR3 runs 11 residues. Looked up from germline, CDR1 is MNHEY and CDR2 is SVGEGT.

The chain links TRBV30 to TRBJ2-7; D tentatively reads TRBD1 or TRBD2 (5 bases each). Germline CDR1 GTSNPN, CDR2 SVGIG (reference sequence). The CDR3 is 13 residues long. Trimming removed 4 bases from V and 3 bases from J, with 13 bases in between. DNA for the CDR3: TGTGCCTGGACACGGGACGGGAACTACGAGCAGTACTTC. Its translation: CAWTRDGNYEQYF. The full variable domain, completed using reference TRBV30 and TRBJ2-7, is SQTIHQWPATLVQPVGSPLSLECTVEGTSNPNLYWYRQAAGRGLQLLFYSVGIGQISSEVPQNLSASRPQDRQFILSSKKLLLSDSGFYLCAWTRDGNYEQYFGPGTRLTVT.

This clonotype was counted a few times. The chain links TRBV5-1 to TRBJ1-2; 7 nucleotides line up with TRBD1. The CDR3 is 15 residues long. The germline CDR1 and CDR2 sequences are SGHRS and YFSETQ. V was pared by 4 bases and J by 9 bases, with 15 bases of the junction left unmatched. CDR3 coding DNA: TGCGCCAGCAGCGGGCGGACAGGTTCGAATATTCGCTACACCTTC. Its protein is CASSGRTGSNIRYTF. The whole variable domain, filled in from reference TRBV5-1 and TRBJ1-2, reads KAGVTQTPRYLIKTRGQQVTLSCSPISGHRSVSWYQQTPGQGLQFLFEYFSETQRNKGNFPGRFSGRQFSNSRSEMNVSTLELGDSALYLCASSGRTGSNIRYTFGSGTRLTVV.

This clonotype has a count of ten or more. This chain uses TRBV18 with TRBJ1-5; D is perhaps TRBD1 (5 bases). The CDR3 runs 14 residues. CDR1 is KGHSH, CDR2 LQKENI, per germline. V dropped 2 bases and J dropped 2 bases, with 7 bases sitting between them. CDR3 nucleotides: TGTGCCAGCTCACCATCGGGGGGCAATCAGCCCCAGCATTTT. Protein sequence: CASSPSGGNQPQHF.

This clonotype was seen more than once but under ten times. The genes are TRBV27 and TRBJ2-7; 11 positions match TRBD2. There are 16 residues in the CDR3. Germline CDR1 and CDR2: MNHEY and SMNVEV (reference sequence). V lost 4 bases, J lost 5 bases, and 10 bases stayed unmatched. CDR3 protein: CASSSDGLAGWNEQYF. The CDR3 nucleotides read TGTGCCAGCAGTTCAGATGGACTAGCGGGTTGGAACGAGCAGTACTTC.

This clonotype showed up many times. The chain recombines TRBV12-5 with TRBJ2-2; possibly TRBD2 for D (5 bases). The V end lost 4 bases, the J end lost 7 bases, and 7 bases lay between the germline ends. Germline V gives CDR1 LGHNT, CDR2 FRNRAP. This CDR3 spans 12 amino acids. The CDR3 protein is CASGSRGGELFF. DNA for the CDR3: TGTGCTAGTGGTTCCCGGGGCGGGGAGCTGTTTTTT.

There are a few counts of this clonotype. The rearrangement uses TRBV6-6 and TRBJ2-7, with 7 bases identical to TRBD1. CDR1 and CDR2 (germline): MNHNY, SVGAGI (reference sequence). The CDR3 consists of 14 residues. V shed 4 bases, J shed 6 bases, and the junction held 9 bases outside the gene matches. The CDR3 DNA reads TGTGCCAGCAGTTCGACAGGGCCCTTCTCCGAGCAGTACTTC. Its translation is CASSSTGPFSEQYF.

In this sample, this clonotype turned up many times. V is TRBV6-6 and J is TRBJ2-7; D unresolved. V shed 3 bases and J shed 7 bases, with 13 bases lying between them. This CDR3 spans 13 amino acids. CDR1 is MNHNY and CDR2 is SVGAGI in the germline V gene (reference sequence). The CDR3 sequence: CASSYVLGREQYF. CDR3 DNA sequence: TGTGCCAGCAGTTATGTTCTGGGAAGGGAGCAGTACTTC.

Ten or more counts support this clonotype. CDR3 region: CASSLGQLGYTF. CDR3 DNA: TGTGCCAGCAGCTTAGGACAGTTGGGCTACACCTTC. The chain carries TRBV5-6 and TRBJ1-2; tentatively, D is TRBD1 (6 bases). V lost 2 bases and J 8 bases, leaving 10 bases between the germline ends. This CDR3 contains 12 residues. Germline V CDR1 and CDR2: SGHDT, YYEEEE.

This clonotype was observed many times. The chain couples TRBV7-8 to TRBJ2-1; no definite D call. The CDR3 loop spans 17 amino acids. The V gene's germline CDR1 is SGHVS and CDR2 FQNEAQ. V lost 5 bases and J lost 4, with 21 bases in between. CDR3 sequence (DNA): TGTGCCAGCAGCCCCATTGGATACCCGACTCCATACAATGAGCAGTTCTTC. This codes for CASSPIGYPTPYNEQFF.

The sample holds many counts of this clonotype. The chain recombines TRBV20-1 with TRBJ1-1; D unclear. The length of the CDR3 is 14 residues. V was clipped by 5 bases and J by 3 bases, with 16 bases between them. Germline V lookup: CDR1 DFQATT, CDR2 SNEGSKA (reference sequence). This CDR3 reads CSAPHLAGDTEAFF. CDR3 nucleotides: TGCAGTGCTCCCCATCTCGCGGGTGACACTGAAGCTTTCTTT.

This clonotype is judged medium-sized. The gene calls are TRBV12-3 or TRBV12-4 and TRBJ2-1; D is uncertain. The CDR3 has 18 amino acids. V was shortened by 5 bases and J by 0 bases, with 20 bases between the two germline ends. Here the CDR3 DNA reads TGTGCCAGCAGTCTAGGCCCGGTAGGCGTTGACTCCTACAATGAGCAGTTCTTC. This gives the protein CASSLGPVGVDSYNEQFF.

Ten or more counts support this clonotype. The V and J genes are TRBV5-4 and TRBJ2-1; 9 bases line up with TRBD2. V shed 0 bases and J 10 bases; nucleotides not matched to a gene: 8. The CDR3 totals 15 residues. Germline V gene data show CDR1 as SGHNT and CDR2 as YYREEE (reference sequence). CDR3 nucleotide sequence: TGTGCCAGCAGCTTGGATGGCGGGGGGGCCAGGGAGCAGTTCTTC. This gives the protein CASSLDGGGAREQFF.

Details on this clonotype: This could be a read error, since a much larger clone is one nucleotide away. The chain carries TRBV5-4 and TRBJ2-3; 10 nucleotides match TRBD2. Per germline, CDR1 SGHNT and CDR2 YYREEE (reference sequence). The junction had 15 bases not matched to a gene; V was cut back by 6 bases and J by 11 bases. CDR3 length equals 15 residues. The CDR3 sequence: CASTLLAGDQGVQYF. CDR3 in DNA: TGTGCCAGCACCCTCCTAGCGGGAGATCAGGGGGTGCAGTATTTT.